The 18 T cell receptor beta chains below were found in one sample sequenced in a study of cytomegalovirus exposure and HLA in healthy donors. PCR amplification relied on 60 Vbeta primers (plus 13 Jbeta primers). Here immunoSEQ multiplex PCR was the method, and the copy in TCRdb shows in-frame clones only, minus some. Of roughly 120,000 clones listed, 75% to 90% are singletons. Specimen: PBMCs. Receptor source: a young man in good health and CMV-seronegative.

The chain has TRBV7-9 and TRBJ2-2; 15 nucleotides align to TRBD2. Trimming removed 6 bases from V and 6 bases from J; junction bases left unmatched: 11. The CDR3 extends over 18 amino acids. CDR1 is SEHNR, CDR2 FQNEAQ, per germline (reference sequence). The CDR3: CASRPTGTSGRWAGELFF. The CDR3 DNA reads TGTGCCAGCAGACCTACCGGGACTAGCGGGAGGTGGGCCGGGGAGCTGTTTTTT.

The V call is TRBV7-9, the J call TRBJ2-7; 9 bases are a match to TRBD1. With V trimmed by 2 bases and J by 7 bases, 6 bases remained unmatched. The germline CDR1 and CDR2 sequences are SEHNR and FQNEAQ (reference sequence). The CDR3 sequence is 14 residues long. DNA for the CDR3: TGTGCCAGCAGCTTAATACAGGGGGCAGTGGAGCAGTACTTC. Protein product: CASSLIQGAVEQYF.

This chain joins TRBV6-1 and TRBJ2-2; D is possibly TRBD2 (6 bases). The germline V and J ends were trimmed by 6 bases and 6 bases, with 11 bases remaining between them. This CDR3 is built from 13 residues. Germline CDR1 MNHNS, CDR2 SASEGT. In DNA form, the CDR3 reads TGTGCCAGCAGATTAGCGGTTGCCGGGGAGCTGTTTTTT. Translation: CASRLAVAGELFF.

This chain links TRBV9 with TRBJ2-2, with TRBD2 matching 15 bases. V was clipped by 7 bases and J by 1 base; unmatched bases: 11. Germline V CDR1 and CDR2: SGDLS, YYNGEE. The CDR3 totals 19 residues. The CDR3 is CASAEPGLAGGGNTGELFF. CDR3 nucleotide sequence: TGTGCCAGCGCAGAACCGGGACTAGCGGGAGGAGGGAACACCGGGGAGCTGTTTTTT.

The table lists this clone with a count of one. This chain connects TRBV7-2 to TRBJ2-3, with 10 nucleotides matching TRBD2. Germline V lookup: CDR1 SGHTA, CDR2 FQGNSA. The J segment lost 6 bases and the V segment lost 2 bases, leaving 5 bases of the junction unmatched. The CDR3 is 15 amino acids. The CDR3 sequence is CASSLLAGVADTQYF. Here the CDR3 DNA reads TGTGCCAGCAGCTTACTAGCGGGAGTGGCGGATACGCAGTATTTT.

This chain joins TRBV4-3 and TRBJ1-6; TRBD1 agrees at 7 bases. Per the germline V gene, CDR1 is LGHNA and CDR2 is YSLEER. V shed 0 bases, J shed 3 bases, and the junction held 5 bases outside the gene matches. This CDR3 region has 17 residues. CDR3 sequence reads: CASSQDTGEYYNSPLHF. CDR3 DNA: TGCGCCAGCAGCCAAGATACAGGGGAGTACTATAATTCACCCCTCCACTTT.

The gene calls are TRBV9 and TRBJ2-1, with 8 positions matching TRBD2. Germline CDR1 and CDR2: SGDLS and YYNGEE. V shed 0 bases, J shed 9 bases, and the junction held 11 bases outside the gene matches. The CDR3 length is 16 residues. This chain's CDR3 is CASSVESGSFVPEQFF. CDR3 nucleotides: TGTGCCAGCAGCGTAGAAAGCGGGAGTTTTGTCCCTGAGCAGTTCTTC.

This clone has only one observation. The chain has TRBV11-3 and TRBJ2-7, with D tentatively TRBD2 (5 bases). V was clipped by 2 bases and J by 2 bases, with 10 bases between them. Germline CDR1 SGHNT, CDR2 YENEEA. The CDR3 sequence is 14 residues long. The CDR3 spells CASSLIGLPYEQYF. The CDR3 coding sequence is TGTGCCAGCAGCTTAATCGGACTCCCCTACGAGCAGTACTTC.

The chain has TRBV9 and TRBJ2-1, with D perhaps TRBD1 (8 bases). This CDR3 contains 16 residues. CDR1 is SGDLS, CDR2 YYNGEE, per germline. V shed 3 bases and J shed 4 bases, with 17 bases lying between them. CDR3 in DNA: TGTGCCAGCAGCGCCCGGACAGGGAGGGGGTACAATGAGCAGTTCTTC. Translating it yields CASSARTGRGYNEQFF.

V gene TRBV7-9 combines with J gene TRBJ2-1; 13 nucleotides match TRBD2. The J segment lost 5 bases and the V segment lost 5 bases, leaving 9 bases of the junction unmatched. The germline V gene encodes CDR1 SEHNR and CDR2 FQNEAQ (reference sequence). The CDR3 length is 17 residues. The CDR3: CASSKPLLAGGDNEQFF. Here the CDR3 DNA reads TGTGCCAGCAGCAAACCTCTACTAGCGGGAGGGGACAATGAGCAGTTCTTC.

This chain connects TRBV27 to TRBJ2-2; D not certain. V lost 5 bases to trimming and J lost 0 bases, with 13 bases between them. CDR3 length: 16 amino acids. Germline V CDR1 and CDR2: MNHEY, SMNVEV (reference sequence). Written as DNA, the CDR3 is TGTGCCAGCAGTCCTTACAACGCAGCGAACACCGGGGAGCTGTTTTTT. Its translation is CASSPYNAANTGELFF.

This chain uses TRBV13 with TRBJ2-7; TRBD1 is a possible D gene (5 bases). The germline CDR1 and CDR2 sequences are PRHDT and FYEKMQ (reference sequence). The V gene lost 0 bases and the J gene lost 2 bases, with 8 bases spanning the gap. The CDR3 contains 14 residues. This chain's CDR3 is CASSLGQAPYEQYF. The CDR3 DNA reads TGTGCCAGCAGCTTAGGACAGGCACCCTACGAGCAGTACTTC.

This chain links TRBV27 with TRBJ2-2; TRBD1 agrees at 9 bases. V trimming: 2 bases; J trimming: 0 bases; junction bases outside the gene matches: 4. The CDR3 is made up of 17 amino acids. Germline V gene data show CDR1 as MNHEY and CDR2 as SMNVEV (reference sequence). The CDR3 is CASSLEGDRANTGELFF. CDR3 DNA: TGTGCCAGCAGTTTAGAAGGGGACAGGGCGAACACCGGGGAGCTGTTTTTT.

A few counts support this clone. The CDR3 sequence is CAWSSGGTQYF. In DNA, the CDR3 is TGTGCCTGGAGTTCGGGGGGGACCCAGTACTTC. This sequence joins TRBV30 and TRBJ2-5; 7 bases agree with TRBD2. The trim removed 2 bases at V and 7 bases at J, leaving 1 base unmatched. Germline lookup yields CDR1 GTSNPN and CDR2 SVGIG (reference sequence). The CDR3 totals 11 residues.

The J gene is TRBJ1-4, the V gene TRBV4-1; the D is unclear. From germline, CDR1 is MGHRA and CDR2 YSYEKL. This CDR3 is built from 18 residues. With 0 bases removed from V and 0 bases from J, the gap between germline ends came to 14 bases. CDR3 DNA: TGCGCCAGCAGCCAAGATCAATACAGTGCGACAACTAATGAAAAACTGTTTTTT. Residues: CASSQDQYSATTNEKLFF.

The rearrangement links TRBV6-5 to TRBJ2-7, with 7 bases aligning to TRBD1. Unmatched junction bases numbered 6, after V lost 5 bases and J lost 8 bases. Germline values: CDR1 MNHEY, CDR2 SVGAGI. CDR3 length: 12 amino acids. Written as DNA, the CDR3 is TGTGCCAGCAGTCGACAGGGTTACAAGCAGTACTTC. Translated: CASSRQGYKQYF.

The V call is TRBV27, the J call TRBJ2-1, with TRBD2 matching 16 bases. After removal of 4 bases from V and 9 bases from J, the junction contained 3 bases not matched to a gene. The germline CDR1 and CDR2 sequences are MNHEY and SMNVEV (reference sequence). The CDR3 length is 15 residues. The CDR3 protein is CASSSGLAGGVEQFF. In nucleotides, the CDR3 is TGTGCCAGCAGTTCGGGACTAGCGGGAGGGGTTGAGCAGTTCTTC.

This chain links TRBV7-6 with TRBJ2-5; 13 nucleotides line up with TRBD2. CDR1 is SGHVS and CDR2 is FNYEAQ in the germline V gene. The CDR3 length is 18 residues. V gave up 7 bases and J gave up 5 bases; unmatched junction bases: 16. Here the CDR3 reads CASTENSNGLAGVETQYF. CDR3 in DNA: TGTGCCAGCACCGAAAACTCAAACGGACTAGCGGGAGTGGAGACCCAGTACTTC.